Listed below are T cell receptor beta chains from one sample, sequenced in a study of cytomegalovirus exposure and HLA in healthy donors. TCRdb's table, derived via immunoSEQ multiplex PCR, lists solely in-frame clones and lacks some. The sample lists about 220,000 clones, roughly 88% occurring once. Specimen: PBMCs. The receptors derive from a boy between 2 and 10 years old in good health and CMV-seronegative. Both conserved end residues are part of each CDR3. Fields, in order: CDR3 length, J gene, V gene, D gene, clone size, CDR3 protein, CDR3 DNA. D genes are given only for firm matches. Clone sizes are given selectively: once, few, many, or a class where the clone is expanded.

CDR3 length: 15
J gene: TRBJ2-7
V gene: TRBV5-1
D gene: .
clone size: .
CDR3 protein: CASRRMGASLYEQYF
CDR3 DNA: TGCGCCAGCAGAAGGATGGGGGCCTCCCTCTACGAGCAGTACTTC

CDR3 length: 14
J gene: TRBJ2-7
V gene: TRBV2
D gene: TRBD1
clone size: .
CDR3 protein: CASSSGTGGHEQYF
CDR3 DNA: TGTGCCAGCAGTTCCGGGACAGGGGGCCACGAGCAGTACTTC

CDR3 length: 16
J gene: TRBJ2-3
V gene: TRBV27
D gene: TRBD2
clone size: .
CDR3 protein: CASSSYLAGGPVSQYF
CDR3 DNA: TGTGCCAGCAGTTCGTATTTGGCGGGGGGGCCTGTTTCGCAGTATTTT

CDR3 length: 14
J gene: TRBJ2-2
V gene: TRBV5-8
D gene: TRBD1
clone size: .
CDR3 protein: CAAGDRVKNGELFF
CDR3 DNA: TGTGCAGCTGGGGACAGGGTAAAGAACGGGGAGCTGTTTTTT

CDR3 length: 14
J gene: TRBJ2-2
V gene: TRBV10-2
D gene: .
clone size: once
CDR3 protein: CASSRVSDTGELFF
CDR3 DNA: TGCGCCAGCAGCAGGGTTTCGGACACCGGGGAGCTGTTTTTT

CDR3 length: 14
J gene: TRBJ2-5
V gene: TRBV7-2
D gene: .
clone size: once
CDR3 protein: CASSFFRGRETQYF
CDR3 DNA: TGTGCCAGCAGCTTTTTTCGGGGTAGGGAGACCCAGTACTTC

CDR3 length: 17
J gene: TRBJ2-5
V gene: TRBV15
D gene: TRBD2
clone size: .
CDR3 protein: CATSRDRLAGFQETQYF
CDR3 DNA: TGTGCCACCAGCAGAGACCGGCTAGCGGGATTCCAAGAGACCCAGTACTTC

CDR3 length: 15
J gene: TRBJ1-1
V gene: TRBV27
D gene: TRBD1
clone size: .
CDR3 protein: CASSLDNRGRSEAFF
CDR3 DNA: TGTGCCAGCAGTTTAGATAACAGGGGGCGTTCTGAAGCTTTCTTT

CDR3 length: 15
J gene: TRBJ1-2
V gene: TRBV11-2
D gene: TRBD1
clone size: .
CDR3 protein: CASSLDRTGLYGYTF
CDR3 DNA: TGTGCCAGCAGCCTAGACAGGACAGGCCTCTATGGCTACACCTTC

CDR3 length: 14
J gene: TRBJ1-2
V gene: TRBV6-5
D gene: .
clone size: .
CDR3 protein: CASSEGDANYGYTF
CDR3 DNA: TGTGCCAGCAGTGAAGGAGACGCTAACTATGGCTACACCTTC

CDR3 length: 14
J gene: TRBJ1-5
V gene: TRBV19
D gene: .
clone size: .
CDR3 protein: CASSTIGASQPQHF
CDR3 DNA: TGTGCCAGTAGTACCATAGGGGCGAGTCAGCCCCAGCATTTT

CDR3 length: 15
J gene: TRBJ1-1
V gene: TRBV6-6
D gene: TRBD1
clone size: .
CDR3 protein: CASNDRVRKNTEAFF
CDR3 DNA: TGTGCCAGCAACGACAGGGTTCGGAAGAACACTGAAGCTTTCTTT

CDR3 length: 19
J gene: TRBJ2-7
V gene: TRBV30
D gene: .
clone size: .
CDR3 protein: CASTRRGRAIDSPWDEQYF
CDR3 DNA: TGTGCCTCGACGAGGCGCGGCAGGGCAATAGACTCTCCCTGGGACGAGCAGTACTTC

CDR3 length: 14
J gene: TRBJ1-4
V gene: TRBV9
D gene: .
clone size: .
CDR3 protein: CASSGQGFNEKLFF
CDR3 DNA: TGTGCCAGCAGCGGGCAGGGGTTTAATGAAAAACTGTTTTTT

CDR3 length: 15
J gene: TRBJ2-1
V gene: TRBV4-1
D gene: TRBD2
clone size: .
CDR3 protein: CASSQGTSGLGEQFF
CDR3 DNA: TGCGCCAGCAGCCAAGGGACTAGCGGCCTGGGTGAGCAGTTCTTC

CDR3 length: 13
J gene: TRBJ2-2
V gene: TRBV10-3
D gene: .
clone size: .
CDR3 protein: CAIRGGDTGELFF
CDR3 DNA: TGTGCCATCAGGGGCGGGGACACCGGGGAGCTGTTTTTT

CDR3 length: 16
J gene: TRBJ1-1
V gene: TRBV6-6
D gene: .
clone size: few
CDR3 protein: CASSQGLGLMNTEAFF
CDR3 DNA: TGTGCCAGCAGTCAAGGACTGGGGTTGATGAACACTGAAGCTTTCTTT

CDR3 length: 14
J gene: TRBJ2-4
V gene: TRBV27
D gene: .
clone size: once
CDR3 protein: CASSLSGTGGIQYF
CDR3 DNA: TGTGCCAGCAGTTTATCAGGGACTGGGGGCATTCAGTACTTC

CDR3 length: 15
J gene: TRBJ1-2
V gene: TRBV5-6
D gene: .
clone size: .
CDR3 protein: CASSLDWGPNYGYTF
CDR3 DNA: TGTGCCAGCAGCTTGGATTGGGGGCCAAACTATGGCTACACCTTC

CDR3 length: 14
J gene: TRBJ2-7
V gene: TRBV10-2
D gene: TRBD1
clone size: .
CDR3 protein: CASLGQGAWYEQYF
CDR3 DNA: TGCGCCAGCCTAGGACAGGGGGCTTGGTACGAGCAGTACTTC

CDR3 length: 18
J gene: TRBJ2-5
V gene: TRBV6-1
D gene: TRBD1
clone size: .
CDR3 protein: CASSEEHPGQGVAETQYF
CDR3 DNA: TGTGCCAGCAGTGAAGAACACCCAGGACAGGGGGTGGCGGAGACCCAGTACTTC

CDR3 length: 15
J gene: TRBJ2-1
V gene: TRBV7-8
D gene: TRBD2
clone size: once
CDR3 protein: CASSTGTSGVDEQFF
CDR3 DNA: TGTGCCAGCAGCACCGGGACTAGCGGGGTCGATGAGCAGTTCTTC

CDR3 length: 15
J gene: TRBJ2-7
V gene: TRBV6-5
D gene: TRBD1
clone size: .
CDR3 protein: CASSYPSGTANEQYF
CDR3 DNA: TGTGCCAGCAGTTACCCGTCGGGGACAGCAAACGAGCAGTACTTC

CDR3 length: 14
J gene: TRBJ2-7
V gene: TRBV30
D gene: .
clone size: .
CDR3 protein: CAWSGGVASYEQYF
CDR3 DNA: TGTGCCTGGAGTGGGGGGGTCGCGTCCTACGAGCAGTACTTC

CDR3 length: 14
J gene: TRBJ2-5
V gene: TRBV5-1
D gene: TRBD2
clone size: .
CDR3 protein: CASTTSGLQETQYF
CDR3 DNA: TGCGCCAGCACCACTAGCGGCCTCCAAGAGACCCAGTACTTC

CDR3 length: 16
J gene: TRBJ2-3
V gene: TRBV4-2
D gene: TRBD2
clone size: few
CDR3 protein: CASSPGLAGFTDTQYF
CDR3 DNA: TGTGCCAGCAGCCCTGGACTAGCGGGGTTCACAGATACGCAGTATTTT

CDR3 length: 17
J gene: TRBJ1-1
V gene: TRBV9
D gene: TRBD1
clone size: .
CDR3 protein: CASSVGLAGQRNTEAFF
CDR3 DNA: TGTGCCAGCAGCGTAGGGTTGGCGGGACAGCGCAACACTGAAGCTTTCTTT

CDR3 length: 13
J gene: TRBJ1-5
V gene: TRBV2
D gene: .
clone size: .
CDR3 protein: CASRDGGYQPQHF
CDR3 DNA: TGTGCCAGCAGAGACGGGGGTTATCAGCCCCAGCATTTT

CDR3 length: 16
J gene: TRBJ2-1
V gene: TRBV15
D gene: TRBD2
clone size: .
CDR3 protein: CATSRDGGGSYNEQFF
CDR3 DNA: TGTGCCACCAGCAGAGACGGCGGGGGCTCCTACAATGAGCAGTTCTTC

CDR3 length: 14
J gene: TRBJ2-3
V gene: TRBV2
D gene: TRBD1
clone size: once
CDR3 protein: CASGGTGVRDTQYF
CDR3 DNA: TGTGCCAGCGGCGGGACAGGGGTTAGGGATACGCAGTATTTT

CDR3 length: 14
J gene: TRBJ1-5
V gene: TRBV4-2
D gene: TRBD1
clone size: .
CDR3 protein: CASSPDRANQPQHF
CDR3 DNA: TGTGCCAGCAGCCCGGACAGGGCAAATCAGCCCCAGCATTTT

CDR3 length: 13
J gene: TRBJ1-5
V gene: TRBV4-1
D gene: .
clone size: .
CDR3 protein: CASSLQESQPQHF
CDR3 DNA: TGCGCCAGCAGCCTACAGGAGAGTCAGCCCCAGCATTTT

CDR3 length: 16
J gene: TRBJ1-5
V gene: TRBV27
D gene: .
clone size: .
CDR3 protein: CASSLAREGCNQPQHF
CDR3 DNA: TGTGCCAGCAGTCTGGCCAGGGAGGGTTGCAATCAGCCCCAGCATTTT

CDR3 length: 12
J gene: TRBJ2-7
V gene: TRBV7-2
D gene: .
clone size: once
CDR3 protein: CASSFDGVEQYF
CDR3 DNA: TGTGCCAGCAGCTTCGACGGGGTCGAGCAGTACTTC

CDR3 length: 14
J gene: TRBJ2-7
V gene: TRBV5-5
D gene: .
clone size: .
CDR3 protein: CASSPDSAPYEQYF
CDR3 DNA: TGTGCCAGCAGCCCCGACAGTGCCCCGTACGAGCAGTACTTC

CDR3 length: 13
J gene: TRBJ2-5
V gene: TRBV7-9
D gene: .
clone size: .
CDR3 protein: CASSSAGVETQYF
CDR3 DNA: TGTGCCAGCAGCTCGGCAGGGGTAGAGACCCAGTACTTC

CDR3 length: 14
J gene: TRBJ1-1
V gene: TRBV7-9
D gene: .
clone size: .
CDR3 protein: CASSHRKGGTEAFF
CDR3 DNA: TGTGCCAGCAGCCATCGGAAGGGAGGCACTGAAGCTTTCTTT

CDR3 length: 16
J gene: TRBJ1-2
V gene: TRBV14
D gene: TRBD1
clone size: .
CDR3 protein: CASSRTGGAHNYGYTF
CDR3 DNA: TGTGCCAGCAGCCGGACAGGGGGAGCCCATAACTATGGCTACACCTTC

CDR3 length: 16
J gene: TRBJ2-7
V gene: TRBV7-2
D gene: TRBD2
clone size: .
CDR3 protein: CASSFPGTSGRYEQYF
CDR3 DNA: TGTGCCAGCAGCTTCCCCGGGACTAGCGGGAGATACGAGCAGTACTTC

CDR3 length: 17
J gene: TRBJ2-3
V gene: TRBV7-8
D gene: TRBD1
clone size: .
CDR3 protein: CASIPVRDRIYTDTQYF
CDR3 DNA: TGTGCCAGCATCCCCGTTCGGGACAGGATTTACACAGATACGCAGTATTTT

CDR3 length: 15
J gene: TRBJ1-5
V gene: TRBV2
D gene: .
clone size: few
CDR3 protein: CASSEALPGNQPQHF
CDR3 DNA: TGTGCCAGCAGTGAAGCGTTGCCAGGGAATCAGCCCCAGCATTTT

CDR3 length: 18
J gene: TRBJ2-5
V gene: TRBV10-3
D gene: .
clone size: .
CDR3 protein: CAISDLKGQGLHRETQYF
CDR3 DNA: TGTGCCATCAGTGATTTAAAGGGGCAGGGCCTTCACAGAGAGACCCAGTACTTC

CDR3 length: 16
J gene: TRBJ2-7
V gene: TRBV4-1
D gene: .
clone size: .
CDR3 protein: CASSQEWRAYSYEQYF
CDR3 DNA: TGCGCCAGCAGCCAAGAATGGAGGGCGTACTCCTACGAGCAGTACTTC

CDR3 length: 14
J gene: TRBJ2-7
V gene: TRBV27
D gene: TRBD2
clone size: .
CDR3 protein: CASSSGLASYEQYF
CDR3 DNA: TGTGCCAGCAGTTCGGGACTAGCATCCTACGAGCAGTACTTC

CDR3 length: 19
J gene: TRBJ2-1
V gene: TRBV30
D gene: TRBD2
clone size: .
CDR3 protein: CAWSSPGLAGGSGYNEQFF
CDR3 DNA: TGTGCCTGGAGTTCCCCGGGACTAGCGGGAGGGTCGGGGTACAATGAGCAGTTCTTC

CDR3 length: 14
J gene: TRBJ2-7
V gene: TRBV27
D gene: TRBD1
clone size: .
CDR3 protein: CASSLGTGVQEQYF
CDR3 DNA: TGTGCCAGCAGTTTAGGGACAGGGGTGCAGGAGCAGTACTTC

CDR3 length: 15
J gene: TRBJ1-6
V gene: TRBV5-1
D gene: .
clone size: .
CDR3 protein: CASRKKAGEDSPLHF
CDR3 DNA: TGCGCCAGCAGAAAGAAAGCAGGGGAAGATTCACCCCTCCACTTT

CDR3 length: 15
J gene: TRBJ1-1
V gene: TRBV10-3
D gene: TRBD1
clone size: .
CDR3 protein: CAISESYRGAAEAFF
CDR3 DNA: TGTGCCATCAGTGAGTCGTACAGGGGGGCCGCTGAAGCTTTCTTT

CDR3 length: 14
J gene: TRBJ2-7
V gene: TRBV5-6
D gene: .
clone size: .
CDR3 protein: CASSLVRYSYEQYF
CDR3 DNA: TGTGCCAGCAGCTTGGTCAGGTATTCCTACGAGCAGTACTTC

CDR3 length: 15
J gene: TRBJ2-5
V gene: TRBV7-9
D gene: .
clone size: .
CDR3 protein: CASSSGLGRQETQYF
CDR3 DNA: TGTGCCAGCAGCTCAGGATTGGGGAGACAAGAGACCCAGTACTTC